Detailed here is one TCR beta chain. Its matching antigen is unknown. The entry originates in a study of cytomegalovirus exposure and HLA in healthy donors. The study, taken as a whole, reports: The authors reported that TCR beta sequences could predict HLA-A and HLA-B alleles. These predictions were accurate for most subjects in the first cohort. Upon later analysis, HLA-associated TCR beta chains proved more clonally expanded than other, equally common chains. Several of the most significant clusters appeared, in a later analysis, to be linked to common viral pathogens. It was reported that the classifier diagnosed cytomegalovirus status with high specificity and sensitivity in both the original and validation cohorts.

It was with 60 Vbeta and 13 Jbeta primers that the PCR ran. Method: immunoSEQ multiplex PCR; TCRdb's copy keeps in-frame clones and lacks some. The profile shows 150,000 to 200,000 clones, about two thirds of them singletons. The CDR3 is 14 amino acids. V was clipped by 8 bases and J by 8 bases; unmatched bases: 7. Looked up from germline, CDR1 is ENHRY and CDR2 is SYGVKD. The V gene is TRBV10-3, the J gene TRBJ2-1, with 12 bases aligning to TRBD2. The sequence derives from a man in his thirties or forties in good health and CMV-seropositive. Sequences were obtained from PBMCs. The CDR3 DNA reads TGTGCCATCCGACGGACTAGCGGGACGGATGAGCAGTTCTTC. Its protein product is CAIRRTSGTDEQFF.